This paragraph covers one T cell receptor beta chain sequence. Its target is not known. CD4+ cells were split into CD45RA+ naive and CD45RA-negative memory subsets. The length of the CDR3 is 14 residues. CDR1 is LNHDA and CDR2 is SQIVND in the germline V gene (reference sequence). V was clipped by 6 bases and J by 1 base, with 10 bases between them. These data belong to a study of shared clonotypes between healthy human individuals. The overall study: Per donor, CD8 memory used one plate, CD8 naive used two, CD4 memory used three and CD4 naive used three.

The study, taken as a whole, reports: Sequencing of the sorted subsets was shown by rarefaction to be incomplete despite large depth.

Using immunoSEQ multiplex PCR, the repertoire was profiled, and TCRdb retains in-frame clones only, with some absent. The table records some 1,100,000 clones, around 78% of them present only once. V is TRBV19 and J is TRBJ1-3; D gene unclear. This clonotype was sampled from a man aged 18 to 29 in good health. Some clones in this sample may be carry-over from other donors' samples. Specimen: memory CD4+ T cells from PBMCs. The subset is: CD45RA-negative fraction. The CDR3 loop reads CASRNRPSGNTIYF. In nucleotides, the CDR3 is TGTGCCAGTAGAAACCGACCTTCTGGAAACACCATATATTTT.